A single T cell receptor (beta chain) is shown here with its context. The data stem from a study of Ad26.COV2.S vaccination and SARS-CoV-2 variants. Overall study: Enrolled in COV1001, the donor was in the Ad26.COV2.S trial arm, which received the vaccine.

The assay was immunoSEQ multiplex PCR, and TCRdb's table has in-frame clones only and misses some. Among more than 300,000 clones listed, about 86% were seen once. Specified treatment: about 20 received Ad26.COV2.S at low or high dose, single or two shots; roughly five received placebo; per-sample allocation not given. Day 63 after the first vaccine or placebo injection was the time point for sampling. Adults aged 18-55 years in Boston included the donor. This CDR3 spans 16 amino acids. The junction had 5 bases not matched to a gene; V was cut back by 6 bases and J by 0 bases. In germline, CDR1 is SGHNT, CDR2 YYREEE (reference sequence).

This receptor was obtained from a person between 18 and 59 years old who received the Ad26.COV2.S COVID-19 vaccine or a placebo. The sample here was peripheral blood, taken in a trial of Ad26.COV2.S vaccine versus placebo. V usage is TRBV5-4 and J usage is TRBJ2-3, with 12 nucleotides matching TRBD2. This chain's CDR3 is CASNTLAGGSTDTQYF. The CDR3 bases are TGTGCCAGCAATACCCTAGCGGGGGGGAGCACAGATACGCAGTATTTT.